This T cell receptor beta chain was captured by sequencing in a study of blood T cell repertoires in COVID-19. Whole-study context: Donors in the United States, Italy and Spain gave samples during acute or convalescent COVID-19. Sources were T cells, B-cell-depleted T cells, or PBMCs; the material itself was cDNA or gDNA.

Germline V lookup: CDR1 MNHEY, CDR2 SVGAGI. Trimming cost V 8 bases and J 5 bases, with 15 bases left between them. The CDR3 runs to 13 residues. This clone showed up just a few times. As handled by the study authors: Amplified reference gene primers provided the basis for estimating nucleated cell counts. Only in-frame clones appear in the TCRdb table, and some are missing; sequencing was by immunoSEQ multiplex PCR. That table is the source of V, J and clone size, and D and trimming were worked out from the DNA. The profile shows hundreds of thousands of clones, roughly 86% of them singletons. The sample comprised peripheral blood. This receptor was identified in a human donor in a cohort sampled during active COVID-19. The chain couples TRBV6-5 to TRBJ2-5; possibly TRBD1 for D (7 bases). The DNA of the CDR3 is TGTGCCAGCCAAGGGGGCCGGGGGGAGACCCAGTACTTC. Translation: CASQGGRGETQYF.